This T cell receptor beta chain emerged from a study of neurological immune-mediated disorders. This clonotype was seen ten or more times. TCRdb re-analysed the 5' RACE reads in MiXCR, keeping a single row per CDR3 protein. Of 60,000 to 85,000 distinct CDR3 sequences listed, 4.5% to 6% are singletons. Germline assignment: CDR1 ENHRY and CDR2 SYGVKD. Between the trimmed V and J ends, which lost 3 bases and 2 bases, there was a span of 5 bases. CDR3 length: 12 amino acids. The material sequenced was PBMCs. This chain connects TRBV10-3 to TRBJ2-7; no reliable D call. This clonotype originated in a woman between 65 and 79 years old with multiple sclerosis. The CDR3 spells CAISDPAYEQYF. The CDR3 DNA is TGTGCCATCAGTGATCCCGCCTACGAGCAGTACTTC.